The sequence of this T cell receptor (beta chain) was determined in a study of OX40 agonist ivuxolimab in advanced cancers. Study as a whole: A diagnosis of hepatocellular carcinoma, melanoma, renal cell or head and neck cancer was present in dose-escalation patients.

The CDR3 length is 13 residues. The germline CDR1 and CDR2 sequences are LNHDA and SQIVND (reference sequence). V was clipped by 4 bases and J by 7 bases; unmatched bases: 3. As regards this clone: The antigen remains undetermined.

Samples were taken at baseline and on day 1 of cycles 4 and 7. Findings of the study overall: Expansion of clones was among the lowest in partial responders at 0.1-3.0 mg/kg. On average, CD8+ T cells showed a greater number of expanded clones than CD4+.

TCRdb's copy holds only in-frame clones and misses some; the assay was immunoSEQ multiplex PCR. The sample consists of roughly 59,000 clones, 88% of them appearing once. Source: CD4+ or CD8+ T cells sorted from blood, taken in a trial of the OX40 agonist ivuxolimab. This receptor was obtained from an adult with an advanced solid tumor such as melanoma, head and neck, liver or kidney cancer. The rearrangement uses TRBV19 and TRBJ2-1; TRBD2 aligns across 8 bases. The CDR3 DNA sequence: TGTGCCAGTAGTAGGCGGGAGGTGAATGAGCAGTTCTTC. Translated: CASSRREVNEQFF. Drawing the rest from reference TRBV19 and TRBJ2-1, the complete variable domain is DGGITQSPKYLFRKEGQNVTLSCEQNLNHDAMYWYRQDPGQGLRLIYYSQIVNDFQKGDIAEGYSVSREKKESFPLTVTSAQKNPTAFYLCASSRREVNEQFFGPGTRLTVL.